What follows are 13 T cell receptor beta chains derived from one specimen sequenced in a study of shared clonotypes between healthy human individuals. TCRdb keeps only in-frame clones here, not all; method: immunoSEQ multiplex PCR. The table lists around 700,000 clones, more than 70% of them singletons. The sequenced sample consisted of memory CD4+ T cells sorted from blood. Noted subset: CD45RA-negative fraction. All receptors come from a woman in her thirties in good health.

This clone has only a few counts. The chain joins TRBV11-2 to TRBJ2-6, with 8 bases identical to TRBD2. Trimming removed 5 bases from V and 0 bases from J; junction bases left unmatched: 6. The CDR3 covers 17 residues. CDR1 and CDR2 from the germline V gene are SGHAT and FQNNGV. CDR3 region: CASSRSGIDSGANVLTF. The CDR3 DNA reads TGTGCCAGCAGCCGTAGCGGGATTGACTCTGGGGCCAACGTCCTGACTTTC.

This clone was observed a few times. This specimen includes other DNA sequences encoding the same CDR3. The V call is TRBV5-1, the J call TRBJ2-1; no reliable D call. CDR1 is SGHRS and CDR2 is YFSETQ in the germline V gene. The CDR3 sequence is 15 residues long. V gave up 4 bases and J gave up 0 bases, with 11 bases separating them. Here the CDR3 reads CASSPDRSSYNEQFF. The CDR3 DNA follows: TGCGCCAGCAGCCCGGACCGGAGCTCCTACAATGAGCAGTTCTTC.

The chain couples TRBV11-2 to TRBJ2-7, with D possibly called TRBD1 or TRBD2 (5 bases each). The CDR3 consists of 17 residues. Germline CDR1 is SGHAT and CDR2 is FQNNGV. V lost 3 bases and J 0 bases, leaving 18 bases between the germline ends. The CDR3 DNA is TGTGCCAGCAGCTTCGCTTGGGACGGACGAAGCTCCTACGAGCAGTACTTC. It is translated as CASSFAWDGRSSYEQYF.

The gene calls are TRBV29-1 and TRBJ2-2; 14 bases agree with TRBD2. Losses at the gene ends were 6 bases for V and 8 bases for J; bases not matched to a gene: 14. CDR1 is SQVTM, CDR2 ANQGSEA, per germline. The CDR3 has 17 amino acids. CDR3 protein: CSVWTSGRSGVLGELFF. CDR3 DNA sequence: TGCAGCGTCTGGACTAGCGGGAGGTCAGGGGTGCTTGGGGAGCTGTTTTTT.

The V and J genes are TRBV27 and TRBJ2-7; D is unresolved. Trimming took off 7 bases at V and 1 base at J, with 8 bases between the two ends. The CDR3 contains 12 residues. Germline CDR1 is MNHEY and CDR2 is SMNVEV (reference sequence). CDR3 nucleotide sequence: TGTGCCAGCACTTCAGCGTCCTACGAGCAGTACTTC. This gives the protein CASTSASYEQYF.

The chain recombines TRBV9 with TRBJ2-3; D may be TRBD2 (5 bases). CDR1 and CDR2 from the germline V gene are SGDLS and YYNGEE. The ends were cut back, 3 bases at V and 3 bases at J, with 14 bases in the middle. CDR3 length: 15 amino acids. CDR3 amino acids: CASSGLRVRTDTQYF. In nucleotides, the CDR3 is TGTGCCAGCAGCGGACTACGCGTTAGGACAGATACGCAGTATTTT.

The chain employs TRBV6-1 and TRBJ2-5; no reliable D call. This CDR3 has 15 amino acids. The ends were cut back, 6 bases at V and 4 bases at J, with 18 bases in the middle. Germline loops: CDR1 MNHNS, CDR2 SASEGT. CDR3 loop: CASSSTTAWVETQYF. The CDR3 DNA reads TGTGCCAGCAGCTCCACCACCGCTTGGGTAGAGACCCAGTACTTC.

J is TRBJ2-2 and V is TRBV27, with D uncertain. Deletions cut 5 bases from V and 2 bases from J, with 6 bases between. In germline, CDR1 is MNHEY, CDR2 SMNVEV (reference sequence). The CDR3 has 13 residues. CDR3 DNA: TGTGCCAGCAGTCACCCTAACACCGGGGAGCTGTTTTTT. Amino acid sequence: CASSHPNTGELFF.

V is TRBV2 and J is TRBJ1-1; D perhaps matches TRBD1 (5 bases). The V end lost 6 bases, the J end lost 4 bases, and 15 bases lay between the germline ends. CDR3 length: 14 amino acids. CDR1 and CDR2 (germline): SNHLY, FYNNEI. The CDR3 sequence: CASSGGRSTTEAFF. The CDR3 nucleotides are TGTGCCAGCAGCGGGGGACGGTCGACCACTGAAGCTTTCTTT.

This chain joins TRBV20-1 and TRBJ2-5; D unclear. The CDR3 has 11 amino acids. Germline CDR1 and CDR2: DFQATT and SNEGSKA (reference sequence). The CDR3 sequence: CSLGHQETQYF. CDR3 nucleotide sequence: TGCAGCCTGGGCCACCAAGAGACCCAGTACTTC.

The gene calls are TRBV9 and TRBJ2-2; weak D call: TRBD1 (5 bases). Germline assignment: CDR1 SGDLS and CDR2 YYNGEE. The CDR3 covers 15 residues. V lost 0 bases and J 4 bases, leaving 10 bases between the germline ends. CDR3 sequence reads: CASSVAGSLTGELFF. As DNA, the CDR3 is TGTGCCAGCAGCGTAGCAGGGTCGCTCACCGGGGAGCTGTTTTTT.

This chain connects TRBV5-1 to TRBJ1-4; the D gene is possibly TRBD1 (5 bases). Germline V gene lookup returns CDR1 SGHRS and CDR2 YFSETQ. This CDR3 comprises 15 residues. The V gene lost 0 bases and the J gene lost 7 bases, with 13 bases spanning the gap. CDR3 sequence (DNA): TGCGCCAGCAGCTTGGTCGGCAGGGTGTTTGAAAAACTGTTTTTT. Translation gives CASSLVGRVFEKLFF.

The chain joins TRBV7-9 to TRBJ2-7; 7 bases agree with TRBD1. The V and J ends lost 4 bases and 2 bases, in that order; junction bases with no gene match: 5. CDR3 length: 14 residues. CDR1 is SEHNR and CDR2 is FQNEAQ in the germline V gene (reference sequence). The CDR3 DNA reads as TGTGCCAGCAGCTCCCGGGACAGAACCTACGAGCAGTACTTC. It specifies CASSSRDRTYEQYF.